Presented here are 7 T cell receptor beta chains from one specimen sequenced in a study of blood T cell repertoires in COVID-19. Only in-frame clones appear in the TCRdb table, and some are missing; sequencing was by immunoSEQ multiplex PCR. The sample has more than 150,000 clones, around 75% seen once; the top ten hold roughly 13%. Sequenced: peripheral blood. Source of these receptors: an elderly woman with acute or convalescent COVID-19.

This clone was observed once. CDR3 nucleotides: TGTGCCAGCAGTACGCGGTGGGAGGGTAATGAAAAACTGTTTTTT. Protein product: CASSTRWEGNEKLFF. This chain uses TRBV6-5 with TRBJ1-4; unclear D gene. CDR3 length equals 15 residues. The germline V and J ends were trimmed by 5 bases and 4 bases, with 14 bases remaining between them. Germline loops: CDR1 MNHEY, CDR2 SVGAGI.

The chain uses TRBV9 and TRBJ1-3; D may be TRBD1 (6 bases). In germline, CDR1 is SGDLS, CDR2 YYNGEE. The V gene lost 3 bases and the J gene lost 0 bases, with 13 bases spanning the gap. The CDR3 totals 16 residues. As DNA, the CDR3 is TGTGCCAGCAGCGCCCTACCACAGGGCTCTGGAAACACCATATATTTT. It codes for CASSALPQGSGNTIYF.

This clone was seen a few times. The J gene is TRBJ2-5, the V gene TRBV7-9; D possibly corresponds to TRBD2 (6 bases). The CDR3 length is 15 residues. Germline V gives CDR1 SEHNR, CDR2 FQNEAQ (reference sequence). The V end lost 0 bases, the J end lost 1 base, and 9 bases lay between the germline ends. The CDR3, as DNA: TGTGCCAGCAGCTTAGCCCCGACTAGCCAAGAGACCCAGTACTTC. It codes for CASSLAPTSQETQYF.

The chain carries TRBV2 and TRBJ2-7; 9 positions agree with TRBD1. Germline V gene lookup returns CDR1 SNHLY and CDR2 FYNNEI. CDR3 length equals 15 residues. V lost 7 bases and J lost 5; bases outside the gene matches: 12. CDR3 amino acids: CASTGRDRVHHEQYF. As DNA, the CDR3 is TGTGCCAGCACCGGAAGGGACAGGGTTCACCACGAGCAGTACTTC.

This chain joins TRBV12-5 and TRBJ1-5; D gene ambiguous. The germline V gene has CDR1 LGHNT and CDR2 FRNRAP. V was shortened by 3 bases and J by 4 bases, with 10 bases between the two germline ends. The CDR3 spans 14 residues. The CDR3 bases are TGTGCTAGTGGTTTAAACACCGCTAATCAGCCCCAGCATTTT. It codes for CASGLNTANQPQHF.

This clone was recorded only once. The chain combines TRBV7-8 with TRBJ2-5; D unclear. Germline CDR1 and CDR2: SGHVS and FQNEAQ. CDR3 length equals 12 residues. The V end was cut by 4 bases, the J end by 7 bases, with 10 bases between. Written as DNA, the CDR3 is TGTGCCAGCAGCTATTCAGATCGGACCCAGTACTTC. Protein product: CASSYSDRTQYF. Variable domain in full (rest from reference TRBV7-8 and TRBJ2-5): GAGVSQSPRYKVAKRGQDVALRCDPISGHVSLFWYQQALGQGPEFLTYFQNEAQLDKSGLPSDRFFAERPEGSVSTLKIQRTQQEDSAVYLCASSYSDRTQYFGPGTRLLVL.

CDR3 residues: CASSQGLVIGTQYF. The DNA for the CDR3 is TGTGCCAGCAGCCAGGGACTAGTGATTGGTACGCAGTATTTT. This chain connects TRBV4-2 to TRBJ2-3, with TRBD2 identical over 8 bases. The CDR3 totals 14 residues. The J segment lost 8 bases and the V segment lost 3 bases, leaving 7 bases of the junction unmatched. From germline, CDR1 is LGHNA and CDR2 YNFKEQ.